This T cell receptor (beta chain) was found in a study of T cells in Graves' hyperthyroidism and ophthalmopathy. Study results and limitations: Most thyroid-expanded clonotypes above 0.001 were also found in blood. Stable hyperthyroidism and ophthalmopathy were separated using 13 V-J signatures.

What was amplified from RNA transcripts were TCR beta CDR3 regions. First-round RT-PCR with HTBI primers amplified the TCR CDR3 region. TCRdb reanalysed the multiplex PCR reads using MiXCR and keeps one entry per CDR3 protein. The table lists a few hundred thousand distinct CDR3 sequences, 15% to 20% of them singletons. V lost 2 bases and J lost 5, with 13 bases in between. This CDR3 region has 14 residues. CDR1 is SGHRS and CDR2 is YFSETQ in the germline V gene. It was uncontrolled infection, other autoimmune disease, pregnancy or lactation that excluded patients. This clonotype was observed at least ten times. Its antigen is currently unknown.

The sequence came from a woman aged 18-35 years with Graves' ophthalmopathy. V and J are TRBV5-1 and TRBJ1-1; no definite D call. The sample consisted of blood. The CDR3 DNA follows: TGCGCCAGCAGCTTCTATGGTGGCGAGACTGAAGCTTTCTTT. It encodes CASSFYGGETEAFF.